One and the same sample provided the 15 T cell receptor beta chains below, sequenced in a study of early T cells in non-severe SARS-CoV-2 infection. TCRdb recomputed calls from the 5' RACE reads with MiXCR, one row per CDR3 protein. The sample consists of about 32,000 distinct CDR3 sequences, approximately 5.2% of them appearing once. The sample consisted of whole blood. The receptors were sampled from an adult who was a healthcare worker with PCR-confirmed SARS-CoV-2 infection or an uninfected control (not recorded which).

This clonotype was counted at least ten times. The chain recombines TRBV15 with TRBJ2-1, with 8 bases that match TRBD2. The CDR3 has 14 amino acids. Germline CDR1 is LNHNV and CDR2 is YYDKDF (reference sequence). With 3 bases clipped from V and 7 bases from J, the junction kept 5 bases outside the gene matches. The CDR3 DNA reads as TGTGCCACCAGCAGGCCCAGCGGGAGAAATGAGCAGTTCTTC. Its protein product is CATSRPSGRNEQFF.

This clonotype was found many times. This sequence joins TRBV7-8 and TRBJ2-3; 8 bases are shared with TRBD2. In germline, CDR1 is SGHVS, CDR2 FQNEAQ. The CDR3 covers 18 residues. Trimming removed 2 bases from V and 1 base from J; junction bases left unmatched: 11. The DNA for the CDR3 is TGTGCCAGCAGCTTAATTGCGGGAGGAGTTTTTGGCACAGATACGCAGTATTTT. It yields the protein CASSLIAGGVFGTDTQYF.

This clonotype was detected once. This chain links TRBV2 with TRBJ2-3; no reliable D call. CDR3 size: 15 residues. Trimming shortened V by 3 bases and J by 2 bases, and 12 bases separated the two germline ends. The germline V gene has CDR1 SNHLY and CDR2 FYNNEI. The chain's CDR3 is CASSDWSRDTDTQYF. The CDR3 DNA reads TGTGCCAGCAGTGATTGGAGTAGGGACACAGATACGCAGTATTTT.

The chain recombines TRBV12-3 or TRBV12-4 with TRBJ2-6; weak D call: TRBD1 (5 bases). The length of the CDR3 is 17 residues. Trimming left V 0 bases short and J 0 bases short, with 9 bases between. The DNA for the CDR3 is TGTGCCAGCAGTTTAGCGGGGCAGGTCTCTGGGGCCAACGTCCTGACTTTC. This translates into CASSLAGQVSGANVLTF.

This clonotype was detected many times. This sequence joins TRBV10-1 and TRBJ2-7; D perhaps matches TRBD2 (5 bases). The germline CDR1 and CDR2 sequences are WNHNN and SYGVQD (reference sequence). Trimming cost V 0 bases and J 2 bases, with 8 bases left between them. The CDR3 is 14 amino acids. The CDR3 reads CASSESRGPYEQYF. The CDR3 region has the DNA TGCGCCAGCAGTGAGTCGAGAGGGCCCTACGAGCAGTACTTC.

The chain recombines TRBV28 with TRBJ2-3; perhaps D is TRBD1 or TRBD2 (5 bases each). V lost 8 bases to trimming and J lost 2 bases, with 23 bases between them. Germline CDR1 MDHEN, CDR2 SYDVKM. This CDR3 spans 17 amino acids. The CDR3 region is CASFSTVWGRPTDTQYF. As DNA, the CDR3 is TGTGCCAGCTTTTCCACCGTATGGGGGAGACCCACAGATACGCAGTATTTT.

Many counts were recorded for this clonotype. The chain carries TRBV7-2 and TRBJ2-1; 9 positions match TRBD2. This CDR3 has 16 residues. CDR1 and CDR2 from the germline V gene are SGHTA and FQGNSA. V shed 2 bases and J 0 bases; nucleotides not matched to a gene: 2. The CDR3 spells CASSLNSGSSYNEQFF. The CDR3 nucleotides are TGTGCCAGCAGCTTAAATAGCGGGAGCTCCTACAATGAGCAGTTCTTC.

This clonotype was observed at least ten times. The chain joins TRBV11-2 to TRBJ2-3, with a weak D call TRBD1 (6 bases). V lost 5 bases and J 4 bases, leaving 16 bases between the germline ends. The length of the CDR3 is 15 residues. Germline V gives CDR1 SGHAT, CDR2 FQNNGV. CDR3 sequence (DNA): TGTGCCAGCAGCCAAATACAGGGATTCGCAGATACGCAGTATTTT. Residues: CASSQIQGFADTQYF.

This clonotype was counted at least ten times. The chain couples TRBV5-1 to TRBJ2-1, with D hard to call. Trimming took off 0 bases at V and 0 bases at J, with 7 bases between the two ends. The CDR3 spans 15 residues. Germline values: CDR1 SGHRS, CDR2 YFSETQ. The chain's CDR3 is CASSLEGSSYNEQFF. CDR3 coding DNA: TGCGCCAGCAGCTTGGAAGGTAGCTCCTACAATGAGCAGTTCTTC. The full variable domain, its missing parts supplied by reference TRBV5-1 and TRBJ2-1, is KAGVTQTPRYLIKTRGQQVTLSCSPISGHRSVSWYQQTPGQGLQFLFEYFSETQRNKGNFPGRFSGRQFSNSRSEMNVSTLELGDSALYLCASSLEGSSYNEQFFGPGTRLTVL.

This clonotype was recorded a few times. The chain couples TRBV20-1 to TRBJ2-7; D might be TRBD2 (5 bases). The CDR3 spans 15 residues. CDR1 DFQATT and CDR2 SNEGSKA come from the germline V gene (reference sequence). The CDR3 DNA reads TGCAGCGCGACTACCTACCCCACCTCGGGGTACGAGCAGTACTTC. This translates into CSATTYPTSGYEQYF.

This clonotype was recorded many times. The chain carries TRBV6-1 and TRBJ2-1; D gene uncertain. The CDR3 has 13 amino acids. Trimming cost V 4 bases and J 4 bases, with 8 bases left between them. The germline V gene encodes CDR1 MNHNS and CDR2 SASEGT. The CDR3 DNA is TGTGCCAGCAGTGTGCAGGAGTACAATGAGCAGTTCTTC. Protein: CASSVQEYNEQFF.

In this sample, this clonotype turned up a few times. The chain recombines TRBV12-3 or TRBV12-4 with TRBJ1-1; no clear D gene. The CDR3 consists of 12 residues. V was pared by 5 bases and J by 6 bases, with 10 bases between. The CDR3 sequence is CASSILWAEAFF. The DNA for the CDR3 is TGTGCCAGCAGTATACTCTGGGCTGAAGCTTTCTTT.

Worth noting for this clonotype: A much larger clone sits a single nucleotide away, making a read error possible. CDR3 sequence reads: CSLQRGKEQYF. The CDR3 DNA sequence: TGCAGTCTTCAACGGGGGAAGGAGCAGTACTTC. V is TRBV20-1 and J is TRBJ2-7; D is possibly TRBD2 (6 bases). V was shortened by 8 bases and J by 7 bases, with 15 bases between the two germline ends. The CDR3 loop spans 11 amino acids. CDR1 and CDR2 (germline): DFQATT, SNEGSKA (reference sequence).

Judged by abundance, this clonotype is medium-sized. The chain employs TRBV11-2 and TRBJ1-1; D call uncertain. With 0 bases removed from V and 4 bases from J, the gap between germline ends came to 12 bases. Germline V gives CDR1 SGHAT, CDR2 FQNNGV. CDR3 length: 15 amino acids. The CDR3 reads CASSLEGRLGTEAFF. In DNA, the CDR3 is TGTGCCAGCAGCTTAGAAGGCAGGCTCGGCACTGAAGCTTTCTTT.

CDR3 nucleotide sequence: TGTGCCAGCAGTGAAGGAGCTAGGCAGGCAGCCTCCTACGAGCAGTACTTC. Its translation is CASSEGARQAASYEQYF. V gene TRBV25-1 combines with J gene TRBJ2-7, with no clear D. Trimming took off 2 bases at V and 0 bases at J, with 17 bases between the two ends. The V gene's germline CDR1 is MGHDK and CDR2 SYGVNS. The CDR3 is 17 residues long.